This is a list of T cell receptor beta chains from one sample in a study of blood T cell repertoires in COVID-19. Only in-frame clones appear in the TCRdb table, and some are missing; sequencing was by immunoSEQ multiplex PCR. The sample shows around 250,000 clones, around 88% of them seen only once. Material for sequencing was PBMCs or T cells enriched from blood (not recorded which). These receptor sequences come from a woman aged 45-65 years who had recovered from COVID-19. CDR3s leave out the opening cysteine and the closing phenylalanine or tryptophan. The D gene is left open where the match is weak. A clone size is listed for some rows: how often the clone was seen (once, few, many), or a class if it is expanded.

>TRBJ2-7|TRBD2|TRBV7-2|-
ASSSRGIAGGYEQY
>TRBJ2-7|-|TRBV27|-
ASSTGYEQY
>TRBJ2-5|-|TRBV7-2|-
ASSGKDRRRETQY
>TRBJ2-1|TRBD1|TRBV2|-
ASRGDRGKRNEQF
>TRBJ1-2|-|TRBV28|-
ASALEQSNYGYT
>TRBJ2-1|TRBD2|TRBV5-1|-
ASSPGTSGQYNEQF
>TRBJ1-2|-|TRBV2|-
ASSDRTLGYGYT
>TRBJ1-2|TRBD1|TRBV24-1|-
ATSDRQGSDDYT
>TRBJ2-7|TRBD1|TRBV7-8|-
ASSTSPYTGTGALEQY
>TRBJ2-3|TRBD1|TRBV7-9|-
ASSLATGTGGSDTQY
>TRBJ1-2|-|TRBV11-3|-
ASSNNNYGYT
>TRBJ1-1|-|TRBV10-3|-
AISESAGITTEAF
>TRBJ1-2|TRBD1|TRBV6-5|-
ASSFQGDYGYT
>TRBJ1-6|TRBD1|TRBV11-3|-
ASSLEGRPWQGENSPLH
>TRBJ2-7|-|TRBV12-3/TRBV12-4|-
ASSFVGGYEQY
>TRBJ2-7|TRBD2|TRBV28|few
AGSSGSYEQY
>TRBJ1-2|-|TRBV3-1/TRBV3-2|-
ASSPHRAYGYT
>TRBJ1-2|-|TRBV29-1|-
SVELGGNYGYT
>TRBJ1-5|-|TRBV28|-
ASSLAGRGGQPQH
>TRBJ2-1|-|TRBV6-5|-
ASQGFSYNEQF
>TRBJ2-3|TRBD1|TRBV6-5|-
ASSYSTGHTDTQY
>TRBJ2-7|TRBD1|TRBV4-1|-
ASSQLPTGGYEQY
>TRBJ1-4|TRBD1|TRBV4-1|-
ASSHPGGLRELF
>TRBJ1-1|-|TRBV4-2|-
ASSQEGGGINTEAF
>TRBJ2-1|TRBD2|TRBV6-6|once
ASSPQPRRGGNNEQF
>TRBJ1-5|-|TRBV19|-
ASSYREIHSNQPQH
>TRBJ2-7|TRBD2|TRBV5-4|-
ASSSQTSGRPYEQY
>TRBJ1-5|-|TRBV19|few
ASSIGSGRENQPQH
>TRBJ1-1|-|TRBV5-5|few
ASSPPLGVRAF
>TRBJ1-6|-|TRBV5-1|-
ASSLSGTGLDSPLH
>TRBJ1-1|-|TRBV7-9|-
ASSLTGNTEAF
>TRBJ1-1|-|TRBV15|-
ATSRDEAGTEAF
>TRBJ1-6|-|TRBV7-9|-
AAKIGLPRAGNSPLH
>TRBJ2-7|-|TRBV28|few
ASSDQTQTYEQY
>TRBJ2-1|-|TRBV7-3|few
ASSFLPTGGDEQF
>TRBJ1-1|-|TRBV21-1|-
ASSKTQGANTEAF
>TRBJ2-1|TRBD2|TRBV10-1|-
ASSEGWLAGGRPYGSSYNEQF
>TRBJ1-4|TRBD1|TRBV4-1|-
ASSQDKEGAWEKLF
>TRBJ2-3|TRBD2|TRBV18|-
ASSPPFTSGIDTQY
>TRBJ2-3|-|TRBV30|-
AWSKGGQFTDTQY
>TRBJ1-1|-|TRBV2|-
ASSEDRVRNTEAF
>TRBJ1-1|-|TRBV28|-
ASSLGRGLGNTEAF
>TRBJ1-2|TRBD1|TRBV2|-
ASSEGQGFWYGYT
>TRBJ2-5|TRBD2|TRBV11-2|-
ASSLGASGGQETQY
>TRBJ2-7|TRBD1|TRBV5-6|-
ASSRDRGYEQY